This TCR beta chain was captured in a study of blood T cell repertoires in COVID-19. Study overall: Whether acute or convalescent, the COVID-19 samples came from the United States, Italy and Spain. Sample material is recorded as cDNA or gDNA derived from T cells, B-cell-depleted T cells, or PBMCs.

Method: immunoSEQ multiplex PCR; TCRdb's copy keeps in-frame clones and lacks some. This sample has roughly 250,000 clones, with about 88% found just once. This clonotype originated in a woman aged 45-60 years who had recovered from COVID-19. Material for sequencing was PBMCs or T cells enriched from blood (not recorded which).

The DNA of the CDR3 is TGTGCCAGCAGGTTAAGGGCCCTCCTTGAGGGAACAGATACGCAGTATTTT. Its translation is CASRLRALLEGTDTQYF. The chain couples TRBV3-1 (or the pseudogene TRBV3-2) to TRBJ2-3; the D gene is possibly TRBD2 (5 bases). Trimming removed 6 bases from V and 3 bases from J, with 22 bases in between. The length of the CDR3 is 17 residues. From germline, CDR1 is LGHDT and CDR2 YNNKEL (reference sequence).